Reported below is one T cell receptor (beta chain). The antigen remains undetermined. The V and J ends lost 4 bases and 6 bases respectively, with 11 bases between them. The CDR3 consists of 13 residues. Germline lookup yields CDR1 MNHEY and CDR2 SMNVEV (reference sequence). The data are from a study of cytomegalovirus exposure and HLA in healthy donors. The PCR had 60 Vbeta and 13 Jbeta primers. The data were produced by immunoSEQ multiplex PCR, yet TCRdb's version contains in-frame clones alone and is incomplete. The sample shows under 250,000 clones, nearly 80% of them seen only once. At collection, donors were nominally healthy, but unrecorded immune exposures were probable. Study outcomes and limitations: Associated with cytomegalovirus, according to the listing, were around 160 TCR beta chains. Most TCRs appeared rarely, but some public TCRs recurred in many donors.

Sequencing was done on a sample of PBMCs. This sequence originates from a male donor in good health and CMV-seronegative. The V and J genes are TRBV27 and TRBJ2-3, with D possibly TRBD2 on 5 matching bases. The CDR3 region is CASSSSLVDTQYF. The CDR3 nucleotides read TGTGCCAGCAGTTCCTCACTAGTTGATACGCAGTATTTT.